The subject of this entry is one TCR beta chain. What it recognizes is unknown. The PCR made use of 60 Vbeta and 13 Jbeta primers. As handled by the study authors: The authors later counted tens of millions of unique TCR beta chains, roughly 11 million of them shared. The assay was immunoSEQ multiplex PCR, and TCRdb's table has in-frame clones only and misses some. V and J calls and clone size are given by that table; D and trimming were obtained from the DNA. The sample yields roughly 90,000 clones, about 68% seen once. This sample was included in a study of cytomegalovirus exposure and HLA in healthy donors. Study observations and caveats: The authors assumed roughly uniform sequencing depth across donors for presence/absence analyses. In a later analysis, around 18,000 TCR beta sequences were associated with HLA alleles at 0.05 false discovery rate.

This CDR3 has 14 amino acids. Germline values: CDR1 MNHNS, CDR2 SASEGT. The V and J ends lost 4 bases and 1 base respectively, with 8 bases between them. The chain employs TRBV6-1 and TRBJ1-5; possibly TRBD1 for D (6 bases). This clonotype originated in a man younger than 45 in good health and CMV-seropositive. Sequenced material: PBMCs. CDR3 amino acids: CASSVGTSNQPQHF. The CDR3 DNA reads TGTGCCAGCAGTGTGGGGACAAGCAATCAGCCCCAGCATTTT.